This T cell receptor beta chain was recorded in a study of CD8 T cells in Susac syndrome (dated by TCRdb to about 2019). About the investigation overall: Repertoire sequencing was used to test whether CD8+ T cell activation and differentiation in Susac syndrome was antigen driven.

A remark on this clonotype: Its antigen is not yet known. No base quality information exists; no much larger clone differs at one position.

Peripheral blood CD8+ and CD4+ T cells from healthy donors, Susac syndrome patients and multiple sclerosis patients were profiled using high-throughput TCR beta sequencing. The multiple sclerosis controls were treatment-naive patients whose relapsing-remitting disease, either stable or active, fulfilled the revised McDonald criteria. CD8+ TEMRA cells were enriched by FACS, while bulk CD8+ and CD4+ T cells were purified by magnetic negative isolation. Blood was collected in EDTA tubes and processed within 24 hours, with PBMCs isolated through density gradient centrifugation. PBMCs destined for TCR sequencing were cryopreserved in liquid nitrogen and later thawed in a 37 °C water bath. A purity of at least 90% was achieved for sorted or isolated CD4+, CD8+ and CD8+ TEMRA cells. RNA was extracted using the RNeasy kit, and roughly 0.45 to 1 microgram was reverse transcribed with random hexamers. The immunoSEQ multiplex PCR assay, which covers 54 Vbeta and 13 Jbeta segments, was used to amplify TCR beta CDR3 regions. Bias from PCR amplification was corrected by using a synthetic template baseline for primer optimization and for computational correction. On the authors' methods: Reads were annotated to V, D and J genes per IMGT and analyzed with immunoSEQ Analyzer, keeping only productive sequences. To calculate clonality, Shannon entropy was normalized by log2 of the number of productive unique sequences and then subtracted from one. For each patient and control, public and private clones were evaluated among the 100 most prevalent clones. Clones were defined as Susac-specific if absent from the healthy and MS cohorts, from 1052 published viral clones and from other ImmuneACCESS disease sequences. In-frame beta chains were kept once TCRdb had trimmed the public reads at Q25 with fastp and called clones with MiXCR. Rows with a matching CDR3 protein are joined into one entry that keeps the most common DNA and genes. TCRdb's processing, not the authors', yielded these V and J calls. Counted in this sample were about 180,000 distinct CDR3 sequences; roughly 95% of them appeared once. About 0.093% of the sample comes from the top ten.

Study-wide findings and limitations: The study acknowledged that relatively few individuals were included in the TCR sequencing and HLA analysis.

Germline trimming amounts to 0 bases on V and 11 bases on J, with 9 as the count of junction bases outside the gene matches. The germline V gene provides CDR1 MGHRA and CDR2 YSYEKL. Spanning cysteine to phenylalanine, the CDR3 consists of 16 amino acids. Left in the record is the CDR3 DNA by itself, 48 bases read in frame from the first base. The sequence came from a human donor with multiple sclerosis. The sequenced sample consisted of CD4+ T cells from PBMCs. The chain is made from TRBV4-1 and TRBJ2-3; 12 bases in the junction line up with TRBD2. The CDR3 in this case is CASSQDTSGGTMEQYF. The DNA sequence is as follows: TGCGCCAGCAGCCAAGATACTAGCGGGGGGACCATGGAGCAGTATTTT.